Following are 24 T cell receptor beta chains from one sample sequenced in a study of CD8 T cells in Susac syndrome. With random hexamers, roughly 0.45 to 1 ug RNA was reverse transcribed. TCRdb itself ran the immunoSEQ multiplex PCR reads through MiXCR, one entry per CDR3 protein. The repertoire holds under 150,000 distinct CDR3 sequences, with approximately 93% as singletons. Sequencing was performed on CD8+ T cells from PBMCs. These receptors were taken from a human donor in good health.

This clonotype was found once. The chain joins TRBV19 to TRBJ1-2; TRBD1 matches 7 bases. The CDR3 runs 13 residues. The germline V gene has CDR1 LNHDA and CDR2 SQIVND (reference sequence). V dropped 4 bases and J dropped 4; count of bases not matched to a gene: 3. CDR3 coding DNA: TGTGCCAGTAGTACAGGGACAGTCTATGGCTACACCTTC. This gives the protein CASSTGTVYGYTF.

V gene TRBV4-3 combines with J gene TRBJ1-1; D is uncertain. With 2 bases removed from V and 8 bases from J, the gap between germline ends came to 12 bases. Germline CDR1 and CDR2: LGHNA and YSLEER. CDR3 size: 13 residues. CDR3 DNA sequence: TGCGCCAGCAGCCAATGGTACCAGTCAGAAGCTTTCTTT. It is translated as CASSQWYQSEAFF.

This chain uses TRBV12-3 or TRBV12-4 with TRBJ2-3; D remains unclear. Between the trimmed V and J ends, which lost 3 bases and 2 bases, there was a span of 12 bases. The length of the CDR3 is 15 residues. This CDR3 is CASSLVLAVTDTQYF. Written as DNA, the CDR3 is TGTGCCAGCAGTTTGGTTTTGGCGGTCACAGATACGCAGTATTTT.

The chain employs TRBV27 and TRBJ2-1; D ambiguous. Germline V CDR1 and CDR2: MNHEY, SMNVEV (reference sequence). The CDR3 contains 15 residues. V shed 3 bases and J shed 0 bases, with 9 bases lying between them. For the CDR3, the DNA is TGTGCCAGCAGTTTGGAGCCAAGCTCCTACAATGAGCAGTTCTTC. As protein: CASSLEPSSYNEQFF.

This chain joins TRBV13 and TRBJ2-1; 11 bases align to TRBD2. The V gene end was trimmed by 5 bases and the J gene end by 9 bases; junction bases not matched to a gene: 9. Germline CDR1 PRHDT, CDR2 FYEKMQ (reference sequence). CDR3 size: 15 residues. The CDR3 DNA reads as TGTGCCAGCAGCGTAGCCGGGACTAGCGGTGCTGAGCAGTTCTTC. Protein product: CASSVAGTSGAEQFF.

J is TRBJ2-1 and V is TRBV19; 7 positions match TRBD1. Germline CDR1 is LNHDA and CDR2 is SQIVND (reference sequence). This CDR3 has 14 amino acids. J gave up 2 bases and V 4 bases, and 2 bases lay outside the gene matches. This CDR3 is CASSKTGTYNEQFF. DNA for the CDR3: TGTGCCAGTAGTAAGACAGGGACCTACAATGAGCAGTTCTTC. Using reference TRBV19 and TRBJ2-1 for the parts outside the CDR3, the full variable domain is DGGITQSPKYLFRKEGQNVTLSCEQNLNHDAMYWYRQDPGQGLRLIYYSQIVNDFQKGDIAEGYSVSREKKESFPLTVTSAQKNPTAFYLCASSKTGTYNEQFFGPGTRLTVL.

The chain links TRBV27 to TRBJ2-1; TRBD2 might be the D (5 bases). The CDR3 is 15 amino acids. From germline, CDR1 is MNHEY and CDR2 SMNVEV (reference sequence). V gave up 6 bases and J gave up 9 bases, with 21 bases separating them. The CDR3, as DNA: TGTGCCAGCAGACTCCGGGGATGGCCAGGTTTTGAGCAGTTCTTC. Translated, it gives CASRLRGWPGFEQFF.

V is TRBV28 and J is TRBJ1-4; 12 nucleotides agree with TRBD1. The CDR3 spans 16 residues. The V and J ends lost 4 bases and 6 bases, in that order; junction bases with no gene match: 6. CDR1 MDHEN and CDR2 SYDVKM come from the germline V gene. The CDR3 reads CASSYGTGGAYEKLFF. The CDR3 DNA reads as TGTGCCAGCAGTTACGGGACAGGGGGCGCGTATGAAAAACTGTTTTTT. The variable domain in full, completed from reference TRBV28 and TRBJ1-4, reads DVKVTQSSRYLVKRTGEKVFLECVQDMDHENMFWYRQDPGLGLRLIYFSYDVKMKEKGDIPEGYSVSREKKERFSLILESASTNQTSMYLCASSYGTGGAYEKLFFGSGTQLSVL.

V gene TRBV5-1 combines with J gene TRBJ1-2; 7 bases map to TRBD1. The junction had 6 bases not matched to a gene; V was cut back by 4 bases and J by 3 bases. Germline assignment: CDR1 SGHRS and CDR2 YFSETQ. The CDR3 sequence is 14 residues long. The CDR3 here is CASSIGQEYYGYTF. Written as DNA, the CDR3 is TGCGCCAGCAGCATTGGACAGGAATACTATGGCTACACCTTC.

J is TRBJ1-2 and V is TRBV30, with a tentative D call TRBD1 (5 bases). This CDR3 spans 12 amino acids. Germline CDR1 is GTSNPN and CDR2 is SVGIG (reference sequence). V was clipped by 3 bases and J by 8 bases, with 13 bases between them. The CDR3 DNA reads as TGTGCCTGGAGGGTTGCGGGGCAGGGCTACACCTTC. It yields the protein CAWRVAGQGYTF. The complete variable domain, with remaining parts taken from reference TRBV30 and TRBJ1-2, reads SQTIHQWPATLVQPVGSPLSLECTVEGTSNPNLYWYRQAAGRGLQLLFYSVGIGQISSEVPQNLSASRPQDRQFILSSKKLLLSDSGFYLCAWRVAGQGYTFGSGTRLTVV.

This clonotype appeared once. The J gene is TRBJ2-3, the V gene TRBV29-1; D is uncertain. The germline V and J ends were trimmed by 2 bases and 2 bases, with 11 bases remaining between them. CDR3 length equals 14 residues. In germline, CDR1 is SQVTM, CDR2 ANQGSEA. The CDR3 nucleotides read TGCAGCGTTGAAAGCGTGGCTCTCACAGATACGCAGTATTTT. It translates to CSVESVALTDTQYF.

This clonotype was found once. The V gene is TRBV5-1, the J gene TRBJ2-3, with TRBD2 matching 7 bases. The CDR3 is 14 amino acids. Germline V gene sequence: CDR1 SGHRS, CDR2 YFSETQ. The V and J ends lost 1 base and 5 bases, in that order; junction bases with no gene match: 4. The CDR3, as DNA: TGCGCCAGCAGCTTGTGGGTAGCGGGAGATACGCAGTATTTT. This encodes CASSLWVAGDTQYF. The full variable domain, in which reference TRBV5-1 and TRBJ2-3 provide the parts outside the CDR3, is KAGVTQTPRYLIKTRGQQVTLSCSPISGHRSVSWYQQTPGQGLQFLFEYFSETQRNKGNFPGRFSGRQFSNSRSEMNVSTLELGDSALYLCASSLWVAGDTQYFGPGTRLTVL.

This chain uses TRBV30 with TRBJ2-7, with 7 bases matching TRBD2. The CDR3 sequence is 13 residues long. V lost 2 bases and J lost 2; bases outside the gene matches: 3. Germline loops: CDR1 GTSNPN, CDR2 SVGIG (reference sequence). This CDR3 reads CAWSTTSAYEQYF. The CDR3 DNA is TGTGCCTGGAGTACAACTAGCGCCTACGAGCAGTACTTC.

The chain employs TRBV5-1 and TRBJ2-5, with D possibly TRBD2 on 6 matching bases. V lost 7 bases and J lost 4, with 11 bases in between. Germline assignment: CDR1 SGHRS and CDR2 YFSETQ. The CDR3 runs to 12 residues. CDR3 amino acids: CASRGGVETQYF. CDR3 in DNA: TGCGCCAGCCGTGGAGGGGTAGAGACCCAGTACTTC.

The chain links TRBV18 to TRBJ2-3, with TRBD1 as a possible D gene (5 bases). This CDR3 comprises 15 residues. The germline V gene encodes CDR1 KGHSH and CDR2 LQKENI. Trimming took off 5 bases at V and 0 bases at J, with 12 bases between the two ends. CDR3 loop: CASSTGTTSTDTQYF. CDR3 coding DNA: TGTGCCAGCTCAACAGGAACAACTAGCACAGATACGCAGTATTTT.

The chain employs TRBV2 and TRBJ1-1; tentatively, D is TRBD1 (5 bases). In germline, CDR1 is SNHLY, CDR2 FYNNEI. With 2 bases removed from V and 7 bases from J, the gap between germline ends came to 8 bases. This CDR3 is 12 amino acids long. The CDR3 sequence: CASSEQQGEAFF. The CDR3 bases are TGTGCCAGCAGTGAACAGCAGGGTGAAGCTTTCTTT. The entire variable domain, with the rest obtained from reference TRBV2 and TRBJ1-1, is as follows: EPEVTQTPSHQVTQMGQEVILRCVPISNHLYFYWYRQILGQKVEFLVSFYNNEISEKSEIFDDQFSVERPDGSNFTLKIRSTKLEDSAMYFCASSEQQGEAFFGQGTRLTVV.

This chain links TRBV20-1 with TRBJ2-1; the match to TRBD2 covers 9 bases. The CDR3 sequence is 14 residues long. Germline V CDR1 and CDR2: DFQATT, SNEGSKA (reference sequence). V dropped 6 bases and J dropped 7; count of bases not matched to a gene: 10. The CDR3 spells CSATGGRVGNEQFF. DNA for the CDR3: TGCAGTGCCACCGGCGGGAGGGTGGGGAATGAGCAGTTCTTC.

J is TRBJ1-1 and V is TRBV13, with 10 bases fitting TRBD1. V dropped 8 bases and J dropped 5; count of bases not matched to a gene: 8. Germline V gene lookup returns CDR1 PRHDT and CDR2 FYEKMQ (reference sequence). The CDR3 length is 14 residues. The CDR3 region is CASSMTGGLTEAFF. The CDR3 DNA sequence: TGTGCCAGCTCTATGACAGGGGGCTTGACTGAAGCTTTCTTT.

This clonotype was observed a handful of times. The chain recombines TRBV27 with TRBJ2-7; perhaps TRBD2 as D (6 bases). This CDR3 region has 13 residues. Germline CDR1 and CDR2: MNHEY and SMNVEV (reference sequence). Trimming shortened V by 3 bases and J by 4 bases, and 10 bases separated the two germline ends. The CDR3 sequence is CASSLRGPYEQYF. In nucleotides, the CDR3 is TGTGCCAGCAGTTTGCGGGGTCCTTACGAGCAGTACTTC.

The chain combines TRBV29-1 with TRBJ1-4, with TRBD1 matching over 7 bases. Germline CDR1 and CDR2: SQVTM and ANQGSEA. This CDR3 is 14 amino acids long. V shed 3 bases and J 7 bases; nucleotides not matched to a gene: 8. The CDR3 sequence is CSVELTGDIEKLFF. CDR3 coding DNA: TGCAGCGTTGAGCTAACAGGGGACATTGAAAAACTGTTTTTT. Full variable domain (missing parts from reference TRBV29-1 and TRBJ1-4): SAVISQKPSRDICQRGTSLTIQCQVDSQVTMMFWYRQQPGQSLTLIATANQGSEATYESGFVIDKFPISRPNLTFSTLTVSNMSPEDSSIYLCSVELTGDIEKLFFGSGTQLSVL.

V is TRBV6-2 or TRBV6-3 and J is TRBJ1-5; D uncertain. CDR3 length: 11 amino acids. The V end lost 8 bases, the J end lost 6 bases, and 8 bases lay between the germline ends. Germline lookup yields CDR1 MNHEY and CDR2 SVGEGT. CDR3 in DNA: TGTGCCAGCGGGAGGGCTCAGCCCCAGCATTTT. Amino acids: CASGRAQPQHF.

The chain recombines TRBV9 with TRBJ1-2; the D gene is possibly TRBD1 (6 bases). V lost 1 base and J lost 3, with 13 bases in between. This CDR3 has 15 amino acids. Germline V gene lookup returns CDR1 SGDLS and CDR2 YYNGEE. The CDR3 DNA reads TGTGCCAGCAGCGTAACAAGGGGGTTGGACTATGGCTACACCTTC. It specifies CASSVTRGLDYGYTF.

This clonotype was counted only a few times. This chain uses TRBV27 with TRBJ2-1; D perhaps matches TRBD1 (5 bases). CDR3 length equals 14 residues. Between the trimmed V and J ends, which lost 2 bases and 3 bases, there was a span of 8 bases. Germline loops: CDR1 MNHEY, CDR2 SMNVEV (reference sequence). CDR3: CASSLGRGYNEQFF. The CDR3, as DNA: TGTGCCAGCAGTTTAGGTAGGGGCTACAATGAGCAGTTCTTC.

The rearrangement uses TRBV19 and TRBJ2-7; D is undetermined. The CDR3 spans 15 residues. The germline V gene has CDR1 LNHDA and CDR2 SQIVND (reference sequence). Trimming cost V 1 base and J 0 bases, with 10 bases left between them. In DNA form, the CDR3 reads TGTGCCAGTAGTATAGCGGCTCCGAGCTCCTACGAGCAGTACTTC. Translating it yields CASSIAAPSSYEQYF.